One sample yielded the 22 T cell receptor beta chains listed below, sequenced in a study of early T cells in non-severe SARS-CoV-2 infection. In TCRdb, the 5' RACE reads were re-called with MiXCR into one record per CDR3 protein. The sample includes about 84,000 distinct CDR3 sequences, about 12% seen only once; the top ten take roughly 2.6%. Sequenced sample: whole blood. These receptors originate from an adult who was a healthcare worker with PCR-confirmed SARS-CoV-2 infection or an uninfected control (not recorded which).

The chain is built from TRBV5-1 and TRBJ1-1; D might be TRBD1 (6 bases). The V gene's germline CDR1 is SGHRS and CDR2 YFSETQ. The V end was cut by 2 bases, the J end by 3 bases, with 11 bases between. The CDR3 covers 14 residues. DNA for the CDR3: TGCGCCAGCAGCTTACTCTCAGGGGACACTGAAGCTTTCTTT. Amino acids: CASSLLSGDTEAFF.

In this sample, this clonotype turned up many times. The V and J genes are TRBV6-6 and TRBJ2-3, with D tentatively TRBD2 (6 bases). The CDR3 consists of 14 residues. The germline CDR1 and CDR2 sequences are MNHNY and SVGAGI (reference sequence). Trimming pared 7 bases from V and 3 bases from J, leaving 14 bases between. The CDR3 protein is CASTPTSSTDTQYF. CDR3 nucleotides: TGTGCCAGCACCCCGACTAGTTCGACAGATACGCAGTATTTT.

This clonotype was observed at least ten times. V gene TRBV6-5 combines with J gene TRBJ1-2; TRBD1 is a possible D gene (6 bases). The CDR3 runs to 14 residues. Germline V gene lookup returns CDR1 MNHEY and CDR2 SVGAGI. Trimming took 0 bases from V and 6 from J, leaving 11 bases between them. The CDR3 reads CASSYSTGRDGYTF. CDR3 nucleotides: TGTGCCAGCAGTTACTCTACAGGGAGGGATGGCTACACCTTC.

This clonotype was recorded many times. This chain uses TRBV28 with TRBJ2-1; possibly TRBD1 or TRBD2 for D (5 bases each). The ends were cut back, 6 bases at V and 6 bases at J, with 18 bases in the middle. The CDR3 contains 15 residues. Per the germline V gene, CDR1 is MDHEN and CDR2 is SYDVKM. This CDR3 is CASSAPGPLTNEQFF. The CDR3 DNA follows: TGTGCCAGCAGCGCTCCGGGACCCCTTACCAATGAGCAGTTCTTC.

This clonotype was counted ten times or more. The chain uses TRBV7-6 and TRBJ2-5; the D gene is possibly TRBD1 (5 bases). The CDR3 contains 15 residues. CDR1 and CDR2 from the germline V gene are SGHVS and FNYEAQ. Trimming cost V 6 bases and J 1 base, with 15 bases left between them. This CDR3 reads CASSVGADAQETQYF. The CDR3 DNA is TGTGCCAGCAGTGTAGGGGCGGACGCCCAAGAGACCCAGTACTTC.

The chain links TRBV6-5 to TRBJ1-3; D unclear. This CDR3 comprises 14 residues. Trimming pared 6 bases from V and 4 bases from J, leaving 13 bases between. Germline values: CDR1 MNHEY, CDR2 SVGAGI. This CDR3 reads CASRPPGSGNTIYF. CDR3 sequence (DNA): TGTGCCAGCAGACCTCCAGGTTCCGGAAACACCATATATTTT.

There are many counts of this clonotype. J is TRBJ1-1 and V is TRBV6-5; D ambiguous. Deletions cut 6 bases from V and 7 bases from J, with 12 bases between. Germline lookup yields CDR1 MNHEY and CDR2 SVGAGI. This CDR3 spans 12 amino acids. DNA of the CDR3: TGTGCCAGCAGAGCCTCCGGAGGTGAAGCTTTCTTT. Residues: CASRASGGEAFF.

The table lists this clonotype with a few counts. The genes are TRBV30 and TRBJ1-1; 7 bases match TRBD1. Losses at the gene ends were 3 bases for V and 0 bases for J; bases not matched to a gene: 10. The V gene's germline CDR1 is GTSNPN and CDR2 SVGIG (reference sequence). The length of the CDR3 is 16 residues. Here the CDR3 DNA reads TGTGCCTGGAGGGCCTTCTACGGGACAGTGAACACTGAAGCTTTCTTT. This translates into CAWRAFYGTVNTEAFF.

A few counts support this clonotype. This chain links TRBV29-1 with TRBJ1-1, with D hard to call. The germline V gene has CDR1 SQVTM and CDR2 ANQGSEA. V lost 5 bases and J 0 bases, leaving 10 bases between the germline ends. The CDR3 has 13 amino acids. The CDR3 nucleotides read TGCAGCGTTAAGGGCAGGCTGAACACTGAAGCTTTCTTT. It is translated as CSVKGRLNTEAFF.

The chain is built from TRBV7-2 and TRBJ2-4, with 7 positions matching TRBD1. CDR3 length equals 13 residues. Germline loops: CDR1 SGHTA, CDR2 FQGNSA. Germline trimming cut 5 bases from V and 8 bases from J; bases unmatched to any gene: 6. The CDR3 region has the DNA TGTGCCAGCAGCCCGGGACAGTTGGACATTCAGTACTTC. This codes for CASSPGQLDIQYF.

This clonotype has a count of ten or more. The rearrangement joins TRBV6-1 to TRBJ2-5; D not certain. The CDR3 consists of 13 residues. From germline, CDR1 is MNHNS and CDR2 SASEGT. With 8 bases removed from V and 2 bases from J, the gap between germline ends came to 12 bases. CDR3 amino acids: CASGGILQETQYF. The CDR3 DNA is TGTGCCAGCGGCGGAATTCTTCAAGAGACCCAGTACTTC.

This clonotype was observed a few times. The rearrangement uses TRBV24-1 and TRBJ2-2; 11 bases agree with TRBD2. The V gene's germline CDR1 is KGHDR and CDR2 SFDVKD. With 1 base clipped from V and 0 bases from J, the junction kept 3 bases outside the gene matches. CDR3 length equals 18 residues. CDR3 coding DNA: TGTGCCACCAGTGATTTAGGACTAGCGGGTTCGAACACCGGGGAGCTGTTTTTT. Amino acid sequence: CATSDLGLAGSNTGELFF.

This clonotype was recorded a few times. J is TRBJ2-1 and V is TRBV11-2, with 7 bases matching TRBD1. The CDR3 is made up of 15 amino acids. Losses at the gene ends were 5 bases for V and 3 bases for J; bases not matched to a gene: 7. Germline V CDR1 and CDR2: SGHAT, FQNNGV. CDR3 bases: TGTGCCAGCAGCCGAAGACAGGGTAACTACAATGAGCAGTTCTTC. Translated: CASSRRQGNYNEQFF.

In its sample, this clonotype was seen many times. The chain carries TRBV2 and TRBJ2-3, with D hard to call. V was clipped by 3 bases and J by 2 bases, with 15 bases between them. The CDR3 spans 16 residues. Germline values: CDR1 SNHLY, CDR2 FYNNEI. CDR3 residues: CASSDLAPSLTDTQYF. Written as DNA, the CDR3 is TGTGCCAGCAGTGACCTGGCCCCCTCCCTCACAGATACGCAGTATTTT. Variable domain in full (rest from reference TRBV2 and TRBJ2-3): EPEVTQTPSHQVTQMGQEVILRCVPISNHLYFYWYRQILGQKVEFLVSFYNNEISEKSEIFDDQFSVERPDGSNFTLKIRSTKLEDSAMYFCASSDLAPSLTDTQYFGPGTRLTVL.

There are many counts of this clonotype. The chain joins TRBV20-1 to TRBJ2-5, with 9 bases matching TRBD1. The CDR3 covers 12 residues. CDR1 is DFQATT and CDR2 is SNEGSKA in the germline V gene (reference sequence). J lost 3 bases, V lost 5 bases, and 1 base had no gene match. The CDR3 bases are TGCAGTGCTGGGACAGGGAAAGAGACCCAGTACTTC. It translates to CSAGTGKETQYF.

The genes are TRBV12-3 or TRBV12-4 and TRBJ1-1, with D maybe TRBD1 (5 bases). CDR3 length equals 15 residues. The ends were cut back, 3 bases at V and 5 bases at J, with 16 bases in the middle. The CDR3 nucleotides are TGTGCCAGCAGTTTTTCCGGGGGGGGAGTTACTGAAGCTTTCTTT. It specifies CASSFSGGGVTEAFF.

This clonotype was picked up many times. The J gene is TRBJ2-7, the V gene TRBV10-3; D might be TRBD2 (6 bases). The length of the CDR3 is 15 residues. Germline CDR1 is ENHRY and CDR2 is SYGVKD. V dropped 4 bases and J dropped 0 bases, with 13 bases sitting between them. CDR3 sequence reads: CAISGGGDYSYEQYF. CDR3 sequence (DNA): TGTGCCATCAGTGGAGGAGGGGATTACTCCTACGAGCAGTACTTC.

The chain carries TRBV10-2 and TRBJ2-2; D ambiguous. Germline CDR1 is WSHSY and CDR2 is SAAADI. V lost 3 bases, J lost 4 bases, and 6 bases lay in between. The CDR3 consists of 13 residues. In nucleotides, the CDR3 is TGCGCCAGCAGTGAAGAGGTCACCGGGGAGCTGTTTTTT. This codes for CASSEEVTGELFF.

This clonotype was seen a handful of times. The genes are TRBV18 and TRBJ1-4; the D gene is possibly TRBD1 (5 bases). Per germline, CDR1 KGHSH and CDR2 LQKENI. V gave up 5 bases and J gave up 0 bases, with 10 bases separating them. CDR3 length: 15 residues. CDR3 sequence reads: CASSSDTTTNEKLFF. CDR3 DNA: TGTGCCAGCTCATCGGACACCACAACTAATGAAAAACTGTTTTTT.

This clonotype was counted many times. The chain employs TRBV10-3 and TRBJ2-1; 7 nucleotides align to TRBD2. Germline V CDR1 and CDR2: ENHRY, SYGVKD. Trimming at V came to 10 bases and at J to 4 bases, leaving 13 bases not matched to a gene. The CDR3 has 15 residues. CDR3 loop: CATAGILSGYNEQFF. In DNA form, the CDR3 reads TGTGCCACAGCGGGAATTTTGTCAGGGTACAATGAGCAGTTCTTC.

This clonotype was detected only a few times. V gene TRBV25-1 combines with J gene TRBJ2-5, with D possibly matching TRBD2 (5 bases). This CDR3 has 14 amino acids. Germline CDR1 reads MGHDK; CDR2 reads SYGVNS. Trimming removed 3 bases at V and 1 base at J, with 9 bases between. The CDR3 DNA reads as TGTGCCAGCAGTGATCCCGGGGTCCAAGAGACCCAGTACTTC. Protein sequence: CASSDPGVQETQYF.

The gene calls are TRBV20-1 and TRBJ2-7; D gene unclear. Trimming took 6 bases from V and 4 from J, leaving 13 bases between them. The germline V gene has CDR1 DFQATT and CDR2 SNEGSKA (reference sequence). The length of the CDR3 is 12 residues. CDR3 region: CSANSPPYEQYF. The CDR3 region has the DNA TGCAGTGCAAACTCCCCCCCGTACGAGCAGTACTTC.